This T cell receptor (beta chain) came from a study of long-term antiretroviral therapy in people with HIV. Study context: The oldest specimens predate the 2015 immediate-ART recommendation by about a decade.

This CDR3 contains 17 residues. Germline V lookup: CDR1 LNHDA, CDR2 SQIVND (reference sequence). Trimming at V came to 4 bases and at J to 8 bases, leaving 14 bases not matched to a gene. There were no participants with HIV treated outside the United States. The assay used was immunoSEQ (version v3.0), run at survey level. Sequencing was performed with immunoSEQ multiplex PCR; in TCRdb, only in-frame clones are kept and a portion is missing. The sample lists 34,000 or so clones, approximately 80% occurring once. This receptor was identified in a man between 18 and 35 years old with HIV. The rearrangement links TRBV19 to TRBJ2-4; 10 bases are a match to TRBD1. Material: unsorted PBMCs, obtained 0.6 years after starting antiretroviral therapy. CDR3 protein: CASSTEGQGRGADIQYF. CDR3 DNA sequence: TGTGCCAGTAGTACCGAGGGACAGGGGAGAGGTGCGGACATTCAGTACTTC. The full variable domain, completed using reference TRBV19 and TRBJ2-4, is DGGITQSPKYLFRKEGQNVTLSCEQNLNHDAMYWYRQDPGQGLRLIYYSQIVNDFQKGDIAEGYSVSREKKESFPLTVTSAQKNPTAFYLCASSTEGQGRGADIQYFGAGTRLSVL.